The source of this T cell receptor (beta chain) is a study of CD8 T cells in ankylosing spondylitis (dated by TCRdb to about 2017). A note on the overall study: The study set out to find disease-linked TCR variants by profiling T cell receptor beta repertoires in ankylosing spondylitis patients and healthy donors. In total, the full study cohort was made up of roughly 100 healthy donors and 25 to 30 ankylosing spondylitis patients. Peripheral blood was sampled, and synovial fluid was also collected from ankylosing spondylitis patients.

From V the trimming removes 6 bases and from J it removes 2 bases, while the gene matches leave 5 bases of the junction unaccounted for. Based on the germline V gene, the CDR1 and CDR2 sequences are SQVTM and ANQGSEA. Taken from cysteine to phenylalanine, the CDR3 has 13 residues. The DNA shown is the 39-base CDR3, in frame from base 1. A few counts support this clonotype. The antigen it recognizes is unknown. No much larger clone is present one base from it, and per-base qualities are unavailable. General study outcomes and caveats: Some motif variants were previously reported in synovial fluid and blood of reactive arthritis patients, suggesting common disease-initiation mechanisms. A TCR beta motif made up of several highly homologous amino acid variants appeared to be characteristic of blood from ankylosing spondylitis patients. The disease-linked clones were reported to be significantly enriched in matched synovial fluid samples from ankylosing spondylitis patients. The disease-linked clones had a CD8+ phenotype and were found at relatively low frequencies in peripheral blood.

The sequencer was an Illumina HiSeq 2500. Quantitative 5'-RACE with molecular barcodes was used to prepare TCR beta libraries. The source study handled its data this way. A new computational method, built on a probabilistic model of VDJ rearrangement, was used to identify disease-linked TCR variants. TCRdb took the public reads, trimmed them with fastp at Q25, ran MiXCR for clone calling and kept in-frame beta chains. Duplicate CDR3 protein sequences are folded into a single record with the most common DNA and genes. The V and J calls follow TCRdb's processing rather than the paper's. The sample table shows 380,000 or so distinct CDR3 sequences, and roughly 20% are seen once. The ten largest clones take up about 12% of the sample.

The sequence was collected from a male donor with ankylosing spondylitis or in good health (not recorded which). This chain joins TRBV29-1 to TRBJ2-7; 9 central nucleotides agree with TRBD1. The sequenced sample was blood, either unsorted or a sorted T cell fraction (not recorded which). At the DNA level, the sequence is TGCAGCGTCCGGGACAGGGCTACCTACGAGCAGTACTTC. This encodes CSVRDRATYEQYF.